A selection of T cell receptor beta chains follows, all from one sample in a study of control samples from healthy donors and cancer patients. The method was immunoSEQ multiplex PCR; TCRdb's version includes in-frame clones alone and lacks a portion of them. The table records about 31,000 clones, roughly 95% of them present only once. Sequencing used blood. These receptors all stem from a man in his 60s in good health. Each CDR3 is given with its conserved first and last residue. D genes are given only for firm matches. Only part of the rows carry a size: once, few, many, or a class if the clone is expanded.

CDR3,DNA,V,D,size,J
CASSTGLTRSSGNTIYF,TGTGCCAGCAGTACGGGCTTAACCAGGAGCTCTGGAAACACCATATATTTT,TRBV6-2/TRBV6-3,.,once,TRBJ1-3
CASHAAAGGTEAFF,TGTGCCAGCCACGCGGCGGCAGGGGGCACTGAAGCTTTCTTT,TRBV19,TRBD1,.,TRBJ1-1
CASSVGLAGPNEQFF,TGTGCCAGCAGCGTGGGACTAGCGGGACCCAATGAGCAGTTCTTC,TRBV9,TRBD2,.,TRBJ2-1
CASSYGTGDTGTEAFF,TGTGCCAGCAGTTACGGGACAGGGGATACCGGCACTGAAGCTTTCTTT,TRBV6-5,TRBD1,.,TRBJ1-1
CASSLSGGGPQETQYF,TGTGCCAGCAGCTTAAGCGGCGGGGGTCCTCAAGAGACCCAGTACTTC,TRBV7-2,TRBD2,.,TRBJ2-5
CASTSGQAVGEQYF,TGTGCCAGCACTAGCGGACAGGCCGTCGGAGAGCAGTACTTC,TRBV7-9,.,.,TRBJ2-7
CSVDRGTEAFF,TGCAGTGTTGACAGAGGCACTGAAGCTTTCTTT,TRBV20-1,.,.,TRBJ1-1
CAINTDRGFNGYTF,TGTGCCATCAATACGGACAGGGGGTTTAATGGCTACACCTTC,TRBV10-3,TRBD1,.,TRBJ1-2
CASSLRFGTADTGELFF,TGTGCCAGCAGCTTAAGGTTCGGGACAGCAGACACCGGGGAGCTGTTTTTT,TRBV11-2,TRBD1,.,TRBJ2-2
CASSPRGGLTGETQYF,TGTGCCAGCAGTCCCCGTGGGGGTTTGACGGGGGAGACCCAGTACTTC,TRBV27,.,.,TRBJ2-5
CAISVGQEAFF,TGTGCCATCAGTGTTGGACAGGAAGCTTTCTTT,TRBV10-3,.,.,TRBJ1-1
CASSLVGANYGYTF,TGTGCCAGCAGCTTAGTGGGGGCGAACTATGGCTACACCTTC,TRBV7-8,.,once,TRBJ1-2
CASVSRRADTQYF,TGTGCCAGCGTATCTCGAAGGGCAGATACGCAGTATTTT,TRBV7-2,.,.,TRBJ2-3
CASSPPTELQNTEAFF,TGTGCCAGCTCACCACCGACAGAGTTACAGAACACTGAAGCTTTCTTT,TRBV18,.,.,TRBJ1-1
CASSPEDVVHTIYF,TGTGCCAGCAGCCCAGAGGATGTAGTACACACCATATATTTT,TRBV3-1/TRBV3-2,.,.,TRBJ1-3
CASRLTGTQETQYF,TGTGCCAGCAGGTTGACCGGGACGCAAGAGACCCAGTACTTC,TRBV7-2,.,once,TRBJ2-5
CASSQVHREDTEAFF,TGTGCCAGCAGCCAAGTCCACAGGGAGGACACTGAAGCTTTCTTT,TRBV3-1/TRBV3-2,.,once,TRBJ1-1